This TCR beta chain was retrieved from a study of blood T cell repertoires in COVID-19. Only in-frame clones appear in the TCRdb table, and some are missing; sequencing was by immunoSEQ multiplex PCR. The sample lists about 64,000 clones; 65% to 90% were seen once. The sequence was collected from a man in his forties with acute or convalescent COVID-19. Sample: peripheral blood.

The CDR3 is CASSKATETGGNVYEQYF. CDR3 nucleotides: TGTGCCAGCAGCAAAGCTACGGAAACAGGGGGCAATGTCTACGAGCAGTACTTC. The rearrangement links TRBV21-1 to TRBJ2-7; the D call TRBD1 from the table was never checked on the DNA. TRBV21-1 is a known pseudogene. The CDR3 totals 18 residues.